The 5 T cell receptor beta chains presented below share a single source sample, sequenced in a study of CD8 T cells in ankylosing spondylitis. TCRdb called the 5' RACE reads again in MiXCR, with one record for every CDR3 protein. This sample has roughly 160,000 distinct CDR3 sequences; under 14% occur once, and the top ten carry almost 30%. Sequencing was performed on blood, either unsorted or a sorted T cell fraction (not recorded which). The origin of the receptors is a male donor with ankylosing spondylitis or in good health (not recorded which).

Notes on this clonotype: Given a much more abundant clone one base away, this may be a read error. The rearrangement joins TRBV5-1 to TRBJ2-1; D is undetermined. Trimming left V 0 bases short and J 5 bases short, with 12 bases between. The CDR3 loop spans 15 amino acids. CDR1 is SGHRS, CDR2 YFSETQ, per germline. CDR3 sequence: CASSLVGGGNNEQFF. The CDR3 DNA follows: TGCGCCAGCAGCTTGGTTGGTGGCGGAAACAATGAGCAGTTCTTC.

This clonotype appeared many times. V gene TRBV5-6 combines with J gene TRBJ1-2; D is ambiguous. Between the trimmed V and J ends, which lost 4 bases and 3 bases, there was a span of 16 bases. CDR1 and CDR2 from the germline V gene are SGHDT and YYEEEE. CDR3 length: 15 residues. The CDR3 loop is CASSPWRVKYYGYTF. The DNA of the CDR3 is TGTGCCAGCAGCCCATGGAGGGTAAAGTACTATGGCTACACCTTC.

This clonotype was detected many times. The chain combines TRBV5-5 with TRBJ1-3; 7 positions match TRBD1. The junction had 4 bases not matched to a gene; V was cut back by 4 bases and J by 0 bases. In germline, CDR1 is SGHKS, CDR2 YYEKEE (reference sequence). The CDR3 loop spans 15 amino acids. CDR3 sequence: CASSPTGLSGNTIYF. DNA of the CDR3: TGTGCCAGCAGCCCGACAGGGCTCTCTGGAAACACCATATATTTT.

This clonotype came up many times. This chain connects TRBV5-6 to TRBJ1-4, with D hard to call. With 3 bases removed from V and 10 bases from J, the gap between germline ends came to 13 bases. This CDR3 has 13 amino acids. Germline loops: CDR1 SGHDT, CDR2 YYEEEE. The CDR3 nucleotides are TGTGCCAGCAGCTCCGGGATGGGAGCAAAACTGTTTTTT. Protein: CASSSGMGAKLFF.

The chain uses TRBV5-1 and TRBJ2-2; D is unresolved. Germline lookup yields CDR1 SGHRS and CDR2 YFSETQ. CDR3 size: 15 residues. V was trimmed by 3 bases and J by 8 bases, leaving 17 bases between them. CDR3 bases: TGCGCCAGCAGCTGGGCCGCGACGGCCACAGGGGAGCTGTTTTTT. Amino acid sequence: CASSWAATATGELFF.